This T cell receptor beta chain originates from a study of T cell responses to AZD1222 COVID-19 vaccine. Study as a whole: Recipients boosted at about 4 weeks or about 12 weeks are pooled.

This table comes from immunoSEQ multiplex PCR, and its TCRdb copy is limited to in-frame clones, with some not included. The sample gives 150,000 to 200,000 clones, more than 85% of which show up once; 0.9% is in the top ten. The study, taken as a whole, reports: Dominant at 160-218 and 743-854, vaccine-associated CD4 TCRs also spanned spike. There were mostly white British donors and more females than males, and clonal diversity was possibly underestimated.

Germline CDR1 reads LNHDA; CDR2 reads SQIVND (reference sequence). V shed 8 bases and J 8 bases; nucleotides not matched to a gene: 12. This CDR3 has 14 amino acids. A note on this clone: No antigen is known for it.

This TCR derives from an adult in good health. The V gene is TRBV19, the J gene TRBJ1-3, with 7 bases that match TRBD1. The source material was peripheral blood, sampled on day 0 of AZD1222 vaccination. In DNA form, the CDR3 reads TGTGCCAGTGGGCTACAGGGGACGATACACACCATATATTTT. It translates to CASGLQGTIHTIYF.